Below, one T cell receptor (beta chain) is given with its context. The study left out patients who had uncontrolled infection, other autoimmune disease, pregnancy or lactation. The sample originates from a study of T cells in Graves' hyperthyroidism and ophthalmopathy. The CDR3 spans 15 residues. Germline CDR1 and CDR2: SNHLY and FYNNEI. Trimming pared 7 bases from V and 6 bases from J, leaving 19 bases between. What was amplified from RNA transcripts were TCR beta CDR3 regions. First-round RT-PCR with HTBI primers amplified the TCR CDR3 region. One entry per CDR3 protein results from TCRdb running MiXCR on the multiplex PCR reads. Counted here are 200,000 to 250,000 distinct CDR3 sequences, roughly 15% occurring once; the ten biggest clones make up roughly 50%.

The receptor was isolated from a man between 50 and 59 years old with Graves' hyperthyroidism. V gene TRBV2 combines with J gene TRBJ2-1; possibly TRBD1 or TRBD2 for D (5 bases each). The sample taken for sequencing was blood. DNA of the CDR3: TGTGCCAGCACCTCACTTCCGGGGCGAGGCAATGAGCAGTTCTTC. This gives the protein CASTSLPGRGNEQFF.